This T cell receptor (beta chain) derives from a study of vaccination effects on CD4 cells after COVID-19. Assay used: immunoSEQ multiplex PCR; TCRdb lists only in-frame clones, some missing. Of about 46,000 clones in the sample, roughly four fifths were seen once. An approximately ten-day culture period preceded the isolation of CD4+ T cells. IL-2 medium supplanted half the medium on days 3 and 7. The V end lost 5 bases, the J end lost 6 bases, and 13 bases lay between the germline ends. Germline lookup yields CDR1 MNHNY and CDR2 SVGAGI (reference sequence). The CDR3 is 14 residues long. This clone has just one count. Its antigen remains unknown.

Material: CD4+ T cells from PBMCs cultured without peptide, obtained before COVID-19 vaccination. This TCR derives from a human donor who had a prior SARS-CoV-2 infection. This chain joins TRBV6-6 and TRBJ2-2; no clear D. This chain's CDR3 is CASSRSTEAGELFF. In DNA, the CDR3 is TGTGCCAGCAGTCGAAGTACAGAGGCCGGGGAGCTGTTTTTT.